Below are 31 T cell receptor beta chains sequenced from a single sample in a study of CD8+ T cells in alopecia areata. cDNA prepared by RNA extraction and subsequent reverse transcription served as the template for sequencing. Generated by immunoSEQ multiplex PCR, the TCRdb table keeps only in-frame clones and is missing some. The data hold fewer than 110,000 clones, with around 60% observed a single time. The sequencing sample was made of CD4+ T cells sorted from blood. The receptor set was obtained from a human donor in good health.

This clone has a count of ten or more. Different DNA sequences within this sample yield the same CDR3. The V call is TRBV10-3, the J call TRBJ2-6, with a possible D match to TRBD1 (6 bases). Germline lookup yields CDR1 ENHRY and CDR2 SYGVKD. The V end lost 6 bases, the J end lost 0 bases, and 6 bases lay between the germline ends. The CDR3 length is 14 residues. In nucleotides, the CDR3 is TGTGCCATCAGGGACAGCTCTGGGGCCAACGTCCTGACTTTC. Protein: CAIRDSSGANVLTF.

As to this clone: Other DNA sequences of this sample code for an identical CDR3. V is TRBV30 and J is TRBJ1-6; 12 bases agree with TRBD1. The J segment lost 10 bases and the V segment lost 3 bases, leaving 4 bases of the junction unmatched. Germline CDR1 and CDR2: GTSNPN and SVGIG (reference sequence). The CDR3 is made up of 14 amino acids. The CDR3 loop reads CAWSLGTGGSPLHF. The CDR3 bases are TGTGCCTGGAGCCTCGGGACAGGGGGCTCACCCCTCCACTTT.

The rearrangement uses TRBV15 and TRBJ2-2, with 8 bases fitting TRBD2. In germline, CDR1 is LNHNV, CDR2 YYDKDF (reference sequence). CDR3 length: 19 amino acids. V was pared by 0 bases and J by 4 bases, with 13 bases of the junction left unmatched. The CDR3 DNA sequence: TGTGCCACCAGCAGAGATCGAAGAGGGCAGGGACTAGGCACCGGGGAGCTGTTTTTT. It specifies CATSRDRRGQGLGTGELFF.

The chain combines TRBV5-6 with TRBJ1-2, with 8 bases that match TRBD1. Germline lookup yields CDR1 SGHDT and CDR2 YYEEEE. This CDR3 has 16 residues. J lost 1 base, V lost 0 bases, and 5 bases had no gene match. The CDR3 reads CASSLVAGGGNYGYTF. DNA for the CDR3: TGTGCCAGCAGCTTGGTAGCAGGGGGCGGTAACTATGGCTACACCTTC.

The chain is built from TRBV6-5 and TRBJ2-7; TRBD2 matches at 11 bases. CDR1 is MNHEY, CDR2 SVGAGI, per germline. The CDR3 runs to 15 residues. J lost 7 bases, V lost 2 bases, and 7 bases had no gene match. CDR3 DNA sequence: TGTGCCAGCAGTTACGGGACTAGCGGTCCGAGGGAGCAGTACTTC. Its translation is CASSYGTSGPREQYF.

This clone was found many times. The chain has TRBV7-9 and TRBJ1-2; D gene uncertain. V gave up 2 bases and J gave up 3 bases, with 4 bases separating them. The germline gives CDR1 SEHNR, CDR2 FQNEAQ (reference sequence). CDR3 length: 12 residues. The CDR3 protein is CASSLTDYGYTF. The CDR3 nucleotides read TGTGCCAGCAGCTTAACAGACTATGGCTACACCTTC. Filled out from reference TRBV7-9 and TRBJ1-2, the complete variable domain reads DTGVSQNPRHKITKRGQNVTFRCDPISEHNRLYWYRQTLGQGPEFLTYFQNEAQLEKSRLLSDRFSAERPKGSFSTLEIQRTEQGDSAMYLCASSLTDYGYTFGSGTRLTVV.

This chain joins TRBV30 and TRBJ2-2; D possibly corresponds to TRBD1 (6 bases). Trimming removed 4 bases at V and 5 bases at J, with 20 bases between. The CDR3 is 16 residues long. CDR1 is GTSNPN and CDR2 is SVGIG in the germline V gene (reference sequence). CDR3 coding DNA: TGTGCCTGGACCGACCAAAACCTCAGGGGAACCGGGGAGCTGTTTTTT. As protein: CAWTDQNLRGTGELFF.

The gene calls are TRBV7-2 and TRBJ2-3; 8 positions agree with TRBD1. V trimming: 0 bases; J trimming: 3 bases; junction bases outside the gene matches: 8. Germline loops: CDR1 SGHTA, CDR2 FQGNSA. The CDR3 has 17 amino acids. CDR3 amino acids: CASSLAQGAGATDTQYF. The CDR3 coding sequence is TGTGCCAGCAGCTTAGCCCAGGGGGCCGGGGCAACAGATACGCAGTATTTT.

This clone is a singleton in its sample. V gene TRBV5-1 combines with J gene TRBJ1-2; perhaps TRBD1 as D (5 bases). With 1 base removed from V and 8 bases from J, the gap between germline ends came to 12 bases. Germline CDR1 is SGHRS and CDR2 is YFSETQ. The CDR3 spans 13 residues. The DNA of the CDR3 is TGCGCCAGCAGCTTGAGGGGCACGTCCGGCTACACCTTC. It yields the protein CASSLRGTSGYTF.

This chain joins TRBV18 and TRBJ2-5; no firm D call. Looked up from germline, CDR1 is KGHSH and CDR2 is LQKENI. The V gene lost 3 bases and the J gene lost 3 bases, with 11 bases spanning the gap. CDR3 length equals 14 residues. Here the CDR3 reads CASSPFSEKETQYF. Here the CDR3 DNA reads TGTGCCAGCTCACCCTTTTCCGAGAAAGAGACCCAGTACTTC.

The rearrangement uses TRBV5-1 and TRBJ2-3; 11 bases agree with TRBD2. Trimming removed 6 bases from V and 0 bases from J; junction bases left unmatched: 12. CDR3 size: 18 residues. Germline V gene sequence: CDR1 SGHRS, CDR2 YFSETQ. This CDR3 is CASTGLAGVSTSTDTQYF. CDR3 sequence (DNA): TGCGCCAGCACTGGACTAGCGGGCGTTTCTACTAGCACAGATACGCAGTATTTT.

This rearrangement joins TRBV5-1 to TRBJ1-1; no definite D call. The CDR3 is 13 residues long. Germline values: CDR1 SGHRS, CDR2 YFSETQ. Trimming shortened V by 2 bases and J by 0 bases, and 5 bases separated the two germline ends. CDR3 loop: CASSFQVNTEAFF. The CDR3 DNA reads TGCGCCAGCAGCTTCCAGGTGAACACTGAAGCTTTCTTT.

The gene calls are TRBV29-1 and TRBJ2-3; TRBD1 or TRBD2 may be the D gene (5 bases each). The CDR3 extends over 16 amino acids. Germline CDR1 and CDR2: SQVTM and ANQGSEA. V was clipped by 5 bases and J by 0 bases, with 18 bases between them. The CDR3 DNA reads as TGCAGCGTTCCACCTCGGGGCAGCTTTAGCACAGATACGCAGTATTTT. Translation: CSVPPRGSFSTDTQYF.

This clone was observed a few times. The chain recombines TRBV29-1 with TRBJ2-3; D is unresolved. Germline assignment: CDR1 SQVTM and CDR2 ANQGSEA. This CDR3 is built from 13 residues. Trimming removed 4 bases from V and 0 bases from J, with 8 bases in between. Here the CDR3 reads CSVGVHSTDTQYF. DNA of the CDR3: TGCAGCGTTGGGGTTCATAGCACAGATACGCAGTATTTT.

The chain joins TRBV14 to TRBJ2-7; perhaps TRBD2 as D (7 bases). Germline loops: CDR1 SGHDN, CDR2 FVKESK. The CDR3 sequence is 15 residues long. The V gene lost 2 bases and the J gene lost 4 bases, with 15 bases spanning the gap. The CDR3 region is CASSQMSGGPYEQYF. Here the CDR3 DNA reads TGTGCCAGCAGCCAAATGTCGGGGGGCCCGTACGAGCAGTACTTC.

The V gene is TRBV2, the J gene TRBJ2-1; D unclear. With 4 bases removed from V and 0 bases from J, the gap between germline ends came to 10 bases. CDR1 SNHLY and CDR2 FYNNEI come from the germline V gene. CDR3 length equals 15 residues. CDR3 coding DNA: TGTGCCAGCAGTGTCGGCTATGGCTCCTACAATGAGCAGTTCTTC. Its translation is CASSVGYGSYNEQFF.

V usage is TRBV29-1 and J usage is TRBJ2-4; D is perhaps TRBD1 (5 bases). Germline CDR1 SQVTM, CDR2 ANQGSEA. This CDR3 has 11 residues. Trimming stripped 1 base from V and 8 bases from J, with 6 bases between. The CDR3 spells CSVEVQDIQYF. CDR3 nucleotide sequence: TGCAGCGTTGAAGTACAGGACATTCAGTACTTC.

J is TRBJ2-1 and V is TRBV7-9; D remains unclear. With 7 bases removed from V and 3 bases from J, the gap between germline ends came to 4 bases. From germline, CDR1 is SEHNR and CDR2 FQNEAQ (reference sequence). The CDR3 covers 11 residues. This chain's CDR3 is CASTIYNEQFF. The CDR3 nucleotides read TGTGCCAGCACCATCTACAATGAGCAGTTCTTC.

The chain recombines TRBV7-6 with TRBJ1-1; the D gene is possibly TRBD1 (5 bases). Germline V gene data show CDR1 as SGHVS and CDR2 as FNYEAQ. V was cut by 5 bases and J by 9 bases, with 22 bases left in between. The length of the CDR3 is 15 residues. CDR3 nucleotides: TGTGCCAGCAGCCCCCTTCAGGGTGGAGGGTCGAAAGCTTTCTTT. Translation gives CASSPLQGGGSKAFF.

The table lists this clone with a few counts. The CDR3 region has the DNA TGTGCCGCAGGGACAGGGGGTCGGCAGCAGTACTTC. Amino acid sequence: CAAGTGGRQQYF. The gene calls are TRBV7-9 and TRBJ2-7; TRBD1 matches 11 bases. CDR3 length: 12 residues. Germline CDR1 reads SEHNR; CDR2 reads FQNEAQ (reference sequence). The trim removed 11 bases at V and 8 bases at J, leaving 8 bases unmatched.

This clone was recorded a few times. V usage is TRBV6-5 and J usage is TRBJ1-1; D is possibly TRBD1 (6 bases). CDR1 is MNHEY, CDR2 SVGAGI, per germline. V lost 2 bases, J lost 4 bases, and 14 bases lay in between. The CDR3 covers 15 residues. The CDR3 sequence: CASSYGDRWSTEAFF. The CDR3 nucleotides are TGTGCCAGCAGTTACGGAGACAGGTGGAGCACTGAAGCTTTCTTT.

The count of this clone is one. This chain joins TRBV29-1 and TRBJ2-3, with 8 bases that match TRBD2. The CDR3 consists of 13 residues. The germline CDR1 and CDR2 sequences are SQVTM and ANQGSEA. Unmatched junction bases numbered 5, after V lost 4 bases and J lost 5 bases. CDR3 loop: CSVVAGGEDTQYF. The CDR3 nucleotides read TGCAGCGTTGTGGCGGGGGGTGAAGATACGCAGTATTTT.

This chain uses TRBV7-8 with TRBJ2-7; D not resolved. This CDR3 region has 14 residues. CDR1 is SGHVS and CDR2 is FQNEAQ in the germline V gene. The germline V and J ends were trimmed by 5 bases and 1 base, with 12 bases remaining between them. The CDR3 is CASSPTEISYEQYF. As DNA, the CDR3 is TGTGCCAGCAGCCCTACCGAGATTTCCTACGAGCAGTACTTC.

The V and J genes are TRBV29-1 and TRBJ2-5; the D is unclear. V was shortened by 8 bases and J by 1 base, with 11 bases between the two germline ends. The CDR3 is 12 residues long. CDR1 and CDR2 (germline): SQVTM, ANQGSEA. As DNA, the CDR3 is TGCAGCACAACGGGCAGCCAAGAGACCCAGTACTTC. The encoded protein is CSTTGSQETQYF.

The chain uses TRBV6-1 and TRBJ1-5; D is unclear. The CDR3 sequence is 13 residues long. V was clipped by 2 bases and J by 4 bases, with 6 bases between them. Per the germline V gene, CDR1 is MNHNS and CDR2 is SASEGT. The DNA for the CDR3 is TGTGCCAGCAGTGAACTGACGAATCAGCCCCAGCATTTT. Its translation is CASSELTNQPQHF.

The J gene is TRBJ1-2, the V gene TRBV5-1, with 8 nucleotides matching TRBD1. The CDR3 totals 13 residues. J gave up 5 bases and V 4 bases, and 4 bases lay outside the gene matches. CDR1 and CDR2 (germline): SGHRS, YFSETQ. Written as DNA, the CDR3 is TGCGCCAGCAGCCGGGACAGGAGTTATGGCTACACCTTC. Amino acid sequence: CASSRDRSYGYTF.

This chain uses TRBV30 with TRBJ2-3; D is perhaps TRBD1 (5 bases). Per the germline V gene, CDR1 is GTSNPN and CDR2 is SVGIG (reference sequence). V lost 3 bases and J lost 1, with 17 bases in between. The CDR3 is 16 residues long. The CDR3 spells CAWSFRQSLRTDTQYF. The CDR3 DNA sequence: TGTGCCTGGAGCTTTAGACAGTCCCTTCGCACAGATACGCAGTATTTT. The whole variable domain, remainder taken from reference TRBV30 and TRBJ2-3, is SQTIHQWPATLVQPVGSPLSLECTVEGTSNPNLYWYRQAAGRGLQLLFYSVGIGQISSEVPQNLSASRPQDRQFILSSKKLLLSDSGFYLCAWSFRQSLRTDTQYFGPGTRLTVL.

The chain has TRBV30 and TRBJ2-7; TRBD1 aligns across 7 bases. V lost 4 bases, J lost 0 bases, and 6 bases stayed unmatched. From germline, CDR1 is GTSNPN and CDR2 SVGIG (reference sequence). This CDR3 has 14 amino acids. CDR3 nucleotides: TGTGCCTGGAAAATACAGGGGATCTCCTACGAGCAGTACTTC. The encoded protein is CAWKIQGISYEQYF.

CDR3 in amino acids: CASSGGTADNEQFF. The DNA of the CDR3 is TGTGCCAGCAGTGGAGGGACTGCGGACAATGAGCAGTTCTTC. V gene TRBV11-2 combines with J gene TRBJ2-1, with D tentatively TRBD2 (6 bases). Looked up from germline, CDR1 is SGHAT and CDR2 is FQNNGV. There are 14 residues in the CDR3. Trimming pared 6 bases from V and 5 bases from J, leaving 14 bases between.

V usage is TRBV15 and J usage is TRBJ1-2; D gene ambiguous. CDR3 length: 13 amino acids. Germline V gene sequence: CDR1 LNHNV, CDR2 YYDKDF (reference sequence). The V end lost 1 base, the J end lost 7 bases, and 10 bases lay between the germline ends. DNA of the CDR3: TGTGCCACCAGCAGAGGACACTTGACTGGCTACACCTTC. Translated, it gives CATSRGHLTGYTF.

This clone has a handful of counts. V usage is TRBV19 and J usage is TRBJ1-5; no clear D gene. This CDR3 spans 12 amino acids. Germline V lookup: CDR1 LNHDA, CDR2 SQIVND (reference sequence). The ends were cut back, 7 bases at V and 9 bases at J, with 13 bases in the middle. The CDR3 bases are TGTGCCAGTAACTTGGAATTCGGGCCCCAGCATTTT. Translated: CASNLEFGPQHF.